Listed here are 7 T cell receptor beta chains from one sample, sequenced in a study of OX40 agonist ivuxolimab in advanced cancers. The data were produced by immunoSEQ multiplex PCR, yet TCRdb's version contains in-frame clones alone and is incomplete. Of around 80,000 clones listed, more than 70% were seen once; the top ten hold about 0.2%. Specimen: CD4+ or CD8+ T cells sorted from blood, collected in a trial of the OX40 agonist ivuxolimab. The receptor set was obtained from an adult with an advanced solid tumor such as melanoma, head and neck, liver or kidney cancer.

About this clone itself: This sample includes further DNA sequences coding for the same CDR3. J is TRBJ2-2 and V is TRBV5-1; 7 nucleotides match TRBD1. CDR1 and CDR2 (germline): SGHRS, YFSETQ. V trimming: 5 bases; J trimming: 6 bases; junction bases outside the gene matches: 7. The CDR3 has 14 amino acids. CDR3 in DNA: TGCGCCAGCAGGCGCCAGGGGGTTCCCGGGGAGCTGTTTTTT. Translated, it gives CASRRQGVPGELFF.

The chain uses TRBV5-4 and TRBJ2-2, with D maybe TRBD1 (5 bases). The CDR3 runs to 15 residues. V was shortened by 3 bases and J by 0 bases, with 9 bases between the two germline ends. Germline lookup yields CDR1 SGHNT and CDR2 YYREEE (reference sequence). The CDR3 bases are TGTGCCAGCAGCTACGGCAGGGCGAACACCGGGGAGCTGTTTTTT. Amino acid sequence: CASSYGRANTGELFF.

This rearrangement joins TRBV5-6 to TRBJ1-1, with D possibly TRBD1 on 6 matching bases. There are 13 residues in the CDR3. V lost 4 bases and J 1 base, leaving 8 bases between the germline ends. Germline-derived CDR1 and CDR2 are SGHDT and YYEEEE. The CDR3 nucleotides read TGTGCCAGCAGCAGGGGGAGGAACACTGAAGCTTTCTTT. Translated: CASSRGRNTEAFF.

CDR3 amino acids: CASSYSGTSLLGEQFF. CDR3 in DNA: TGTGCCAGCAGTTACTCGGGGACTAGCCTACTAGGGGAGCAGTTCTTC. The chain combines TRBV6-5 with TRBJ2-1; 9 bases are a match to TRBD2. V gave up 0 bases and J gave up 10 bases; unmatched junction bases: 10. Germline lookup yields CDR1 MNHEY and CDR2 SVGAGI. The length of the CDR3 is 16 residues.

V is TRBV7-9 and J is TRBJ2-1; a weak D match, TRBD1 (5 bases). CDR1 is SEHNR and CDR2 is FQNEAQ in the germline V gene (reference sequence). The germline V and J ends were trimmed by 5 bases and 1 base, with 12 bases remaining between them. The CDR3 loop spans 15 amino acids. The CDR3 region is CASSHIRQSYNEQFF. CDR3 sequence (DNA): TGTGCCAGCAGCCATATAAGACAGTCCTACAATGAGCAGTTCTTC.

The gene calls are TRBV2 and TRBJ1-1, with D tentatively TRBD1 (5 bases). Trimming left V 6 bases short and J 1 base short, with 9 bases between. The germline V gene encodes CDR1 SNHLY and CDR2 FYNNEI. This CDR3 is built from 13 residues. The CDR3, as DNA: TGTGCCAGCAGGGGGCCCGGGAACACTGAAGCTTTCTTT. This codes for CASRGPGNTEAFF. Based on the CDR3 plus reference TRBV2 and TRBJ1-1, the full variable domain is EPEVTQTPSHQVTQMGQEVILRCVPISNHLYFYWYRQILGQKVEFLVSFYNNEISEKSEIFDDQFSVERPDGSNFTLKIRSTKLEDSAMYFCASRGPGNTEAFFGQGTRLTVV.

The chain is built from TRBV5-1 and TRBJ1-2; 7 positions match TRBD1. From germline, CDR1 is SGHRS and CDR2 YFSETQ. V lost 4 bases to trimming and J lost 4 bases; unmatched junction nucleotides: 10. The CDR3 runs 15 residues. The CDR3 sequence is CASSPMDRSRYGYTF. Written as DNA, the CDR3 is TGCGCCAGCAGCCCTATGGACAGGAGCCGCTATGGCTACACCTTC.